This entry lists 18 T cell receptor beta chains sequenced from one sample in a study of T cell repertoires in cytomegalovirus infection. The antigens these receptors bind are not known. A single record per CDR3 protein comes from TCRdb applying MiXCR to the reads. The sample comprises about 770,000 distinct CDR3 sequences, about 28% of which are singletons, and 13% rests with the top ten. Sequencing was performed on cultured CD8+ T cells from PBMCs, taken from culture after CMV antigen stimulation. The receptors shown here come from a human donor in good health (CMV status not recorded). Some clones in this sample may be carry-over from other donors' samples.

The chain uses TRBV4-1 and TRBJ1-5, with no clear D. V was trimmed by 4 bases and J by 0 bases, leaving 13 bases between them. The CDR3 is 16 amino acids. Germline lookup yields CDR1 MGHRA and CDR2 YSYEKL. The CDR3 here is CASSLTTGNSNQPQHF. The CDR3 DNA reads as TGCGCCAGCAGCCTGACGACCGGGAATAGCAATCAGCCCCAGCATTTT.

Ten or more counts support this clonotype. The rearrangement links TRBV7-2 to TRBJ2-5; TRBD2 matches 9 bases. The CDR3 totals 16 residues. Losses at the gene ends were 1 base for V and 2 bases for J; bases not matched to a gene: 5. CDR1 is SGHTA and CDR2 is FQGNSA in the germline V gene. The CDR3 DNA reads as TGTGCCAGCAGCTTAGAGTTAGCGGGGGCTCAAGAGACCCAGTACTTC. Translation gives CASSLELAGAQETQYF.

The chain is built from TRBV7-2 and TRBJ2-1; 9 bases are shared with TRBD2. This CDR3 region has 16 residues. CDR1 SGHTA and CDR2 FQGNSA come from the germline V gene. V dropped 5 bases and J dropped 6; count of bases not matched to a gene: 11. The CDR3 region is CASSTRLAGDSNEQFF. CDR3 nucleotide sequence: TGTGCCAGCAGCACCCGCTTAGCGGGGGACAGCAATGAGCAGTTCTTC.

This chain uses TRBV9 with TRBJ2-5; TRBD2 might be the D (6 bases). Germline V gene data show CDR1 as SGDLS and CDR2 as YYNGEE. Trimming pared 0 bases from V and 4 bases from J, leaving 10 bases between. The CDR3 is made up of 14 amino acids. CDR3 nucleotide sequence: TGTGCCAGCAGCGTAGTCGGGAGCCGAGAGACCCAGTACTTC. Protein sequence: CASSVVGSRETQYF. Drawing the rest from reference TRBV9 and TRBJ2-5, the complete variable domain is DSGVTQTPKHLITATGQRVTLRCSPRSGDLSVYWYQQSLDQGLQFLIQYYNGEERAKGNILERFSAQQFPDLHSELNLSSLELGDSALYFCASSVVGSRETQYFGPGTRLLVL.

J is TRBJ2-7 and V is TRBV27, with D possibly matching TRBD1 (6 bases). In germline, CDR1 is MNHEY, CDR2 SMNVEV (reference sequence). With 6 bases removed from V and 1 base from J, the gap between germline ends came to 16 bases. The CDR3 spans 15 residues. CDR3 in DNA: TGTGCCAGCAGCCTGGACAGTTCCCGATCCTACGAGCAGTACTTC. It encodes CASSLDSSRSYEQYF.

The J gene is TRBJ1-1, the V gene TRBV6-8; TRBD1 aligns across 9 bases. Per germline, CDR1 MNHGY and CDR2 SAAAGT. The length of the CDR3 is 16 residues. Trimming took 0 bases from V and 1 from J; bases not matched to a gene: 3. The CDR3 region has the DNA TGTGCCAGCAGTTACTCATCGACAGGGGGGAACACTGAAGCTTTCTTT. This sequence encodes CASSYSSTGGNTEAFF.

The chain recombines TRBV24-1 with TRBJ2-3; D unclear. CDR3 length: 15 amino acids. Germline CDR1 is KGHDR and CDR2 is SFDVKD. Trimming removed 1 base at V and 0 bases at J, with 7 bases between. The CDR3 DNA reads TGTGCCACCAGTGATTTCCAGTCTAGCACAGATACGCAGTATTTT. This sequence encodes CATSDFQSSTDTQYF.

The chain is built from TRBV7-9 and TRBJ1-5; no firm D call. The V end lost 5 bases, the J end lost 2 bases, and 10 bases lay between the germline ends. CDR1 SEHNR and CDR2 FQNEAQ come from the germline V gene (reference sequence). The CDR3 contains 14 residues. The CDR3: CASSTSIGNQPQHF. DNA for the CDR3: TGTGCCAGCAGCACGAGTATTGGCAATCAGCCCCAGCATTTT.

This clonotype was observed a few times. The chain employs TRBV2 and TRBJ2-5; D not certain. The CDR3 is 12 residues long. Trimming took off 3 bases at V and 5 bases at J, with 7 bases between the two ends. CDR1 SNHLY and CDR2 FYNNEI come from the germline V gene. The CDR3 here is CASSDIKETQYF. In DNA, the CDR3 is TGTGCCAGCAGTGATATTAAGGAGACCCAGTACTTC.

This clonotype was picked up many times. The rearrangement links TRBV7-3 to TRBJ2-2; TRBD2 aligns across 10 bases. CDR3 length: 15 residues. CDR1 SGHTA and CDR2 FQGTGA come from the germline V gene. J was trimmed by 6 bases and V by 8 bases; bases with no gene match: 9. CDR3 sequence reads: CASGPSGGSSGELFF. The DNA of the CDR3 is TGTGCCAGCGGGCCTAGCGGGGGTTCGTCCGGGGAGCTGTTTTTT.

The chain links TRBV10-3 to TRBJ2-5; D is uncertain. Germline V gene lookup returns CDR1 ENHRY and CDR2 SYGVKD. V gave up 8 bases and J gave up 7 bases, with 8 bases separating them. The CDR3 contains 10 residues. The CDR3 nucleotides read TGTGCCATCGGGAAGGGGACCCAGTACTTC. Its translation is CAIGKGTQYF.

The chain couples TRBV6-8 to TRBJ2-1; D is unresolved. The germline V and J ends were trimmed by 0 bases and 10 bases, with 13 bases remaining between them. Germline CDR1 is MNHGY and CDR2 is SAAAGT. The CDR3 is made up of 14 amino acids. In DNA form, the CDR3 reads TGTGCCAGCAGTTACTCCTCCTTCTATGAGGAGCAGTTCTTC. Its protein is CASSYSSFYEEQFF.

This clonotype was counted a few times. CDR3 sequence: CASSLVSAYEQYV. DNA of the CDR3: TGTGCCAGCAGCCTCGTCTCAGCCTACGAGCAGTACGTC. The chain uses TRBV7-9 and TRBJ2-7; D gene unclear. The CDR3 length is 13 residues. V lost 5 bases and J lost 2, with 10 bases in between. The germline V gene encodes CDR1 SEHNR and CDR2 FQNEAQ (reference sequence).

In this sample, this clonotype turned up a few times. The rearrangement uses TRBV10-3 and TRBJ1-1; 7 nucleotides line up with TRBD1. Germline V gives CDR1 ENHRY, CDR2 SYGVKD. Trimming removed 9 bases from V and 3 bases from J; junction bases left unmatched: 7. The CDR3 is 13 residues long. In nucleotides, the CDR3 is TGTGCCATTGAAGGGGGCCCGGACACTGAAGCTTTCTTT. This sequence encodes CAIEGGPDTEAFF.

This clonotype has ten or more counts. The V and J genes are TRBV10-3 and TRBJ2-2; D is ambiguous. Trimming left V 4 bases short and J 4 bases short, with 7 bases between. CDR1 and CDR2 (germline): ENHRY, SYGVKD. The CDR3 is 13 amino acids. CDR3 loop: CAISGKGTGELFF. The CDR3 bases are TGTGCCATCAGTGGTAAGGGCACCGGGGAGCTGTTTTTT.

This chain joins TRBV27 and TRBJ2-1, with 8 bases lining up with TRBD1. J was trimmed by 4 bases and V by 6 bases; bases with no gene match: 8. The CDR3 sequence is 15 residues long. Germline V lookup: CDR1 MNHEY, CDR2 SMNVEV (reference sequence). CDR3 DNA: TGTGCCAGCAGATCTCGGGACAGGATATACAATGAGCAGTTCTTC. Its translation is CASRSRDRIYNEQFF.

The V and J genes are TRBV7-9 and TRBJ1-5; D ambiguous. Germline V gene lookup returns CDR1 SEHNR and CDR2 FQNEAQ (reference sequence). The germline V and J ends were trimmed by 5 bases and 3 bases, with 5 bases remaining between them. CDR3 size: 12 residues. The CDR3 sequence is CASSRANQPQHF. The CDR3, as DNA: TGTGCCAGCAGCCGAGCCAATCAGCCCCAGCATTTT.

Comments on this clonotype: Germline is not matched at one junction end, which may reflect a read error. This chain links TRBV3-1 with TRBJ2-5; perhaps TRBD2 as D (6 bases). Germline CDR1 and CDR2: LGHDT and YNNKEL (reference sequence). The length of the CDR3 is 11 residues. The CDR3 loop is CASSQARDCIF. The CDR3 DNA follows: TGTGCCAGCAGCCAAGCCCGGGACTGTATATTC.